What follows are 21 T cell receptor beta chains derived from one specimen sequenced in a study of lymphopenia after photon versus proton radiotherapy. TCRdb's copy holds only in-frame clones and misses some; the assay was immunoSEQ multiplex PCR. The sample yields around 27,000 clones, 90% seen once. The sample consisted of peripheral blood, taken from a patient treated with photon-based radiotherapy. Receptors originate from a woman aged 45-65 years with cholangiocarcinoma.

The sample holds a few counts of this clone. This CDR3 is also generated by other DNA sequences in the sample. V is TRBV4-3 and J is TRBJ1-2, with D possibly matching TRBD1 (5 bases). The CDR3 extends over 15 amino acids. V lost 1 base and J 4 bases, leaving 13 bases between the germline ends. Germline V gene sequence: CDR1 LGHNA, CDR2 YSLEER. The CDR3 region is CASSQGGGWLYGYTF. CDR3 in DNA: TGCGCCAGCAGCCAAGGTGGGGGGTGGCTCTATGGCTACACCTTC.

The rearrangement links TRBV21-1 to TRBJ1-1; whether TRBD1, the table's D call, matches the DNA was not checked. TRBV21-1 is a pseudogene locus. The CDR3 has 17 residues. CDR3 protein: CASSKEVRGTDLAEAFF. The CDR3 DNA is TGTGCCAGCAGCAAAGAGGTAAGGGGGACAGATCTGGCTGAAGCTTTCTTT.

The rearrangement uses TRBV5-1 and TRBJ2-5, with D hard to call. V lost 1 base and J 4 bases, leaving 11 bases between the germline ends. In germline, CDR1 is SGHRS, CDR2 YFSETQ. The CDR3 loop spans 14 amino acids. CDR3 protein: CASSLSSGGETQYF. Here the CDR3 DNA reads TGCGCCAGCAGCTTGAGTTCCGGCGGAGAGACCCAGTACTTC. The full variable domain, with the rest looked up from reference TRBV5-1 and TRBJ2-5, is KAGVTQTPRYLIKTRGQQVTLSCSPISGHRSVSWYQQTPGQGLQFLFEYFSETQRNKGNFPGRFSGRQFSNSRSEMNVSTLELGDSALYLCASSLSSGGETQYFGPGTRLLVL.

This clone was counted a single time. In DNA, the CDR3 is TGTGCCAGCAGCAAAGTGGCTTGGGGAGATAGCAATCAGCCCCAGCATTTT. It specifies CASSKVAWGDSNQPQHF. The rearrangement joins TRBV21-1 to TRBJ1-5. TRBV21-1 is a known pseudogene. This CDR3 has 17 residues.

The rearrangement uses TRBV27 and TRBJ2-2; 7 nucleotides match TRBD2. Per the germline V gene, CDR1 is MNHEY and CDR2 is SMNVEV (reference sequence). The CDR3 covers 15 residues. V lost 6 bases and J lost 7; bases outside the gene matches: 11. In DNA, the CDR3 is TGTGCCAGCAGCCCCCTGGGGGGGACGGGCGGGGAGCTGTTTTTT. Translation: CASSPLGGTGGELFF.

The rearrangement uses TRBV5-1 and TRBJ1-4; D uncertain. With 0 bases removed from V and 3 bases from J, the gap between germline ends came to 9 bases. This CDR3 has 15 residues. Per germline, CDR1 SGHRS and CDR2 YFSETQ. In DNA, the CDR3 is TGCGCCAGCAGCTTGGCGGGCGGAGCTAATGAAAAACTGTTTTTT. It codes for CASSLAGGANEKLFF.

The chain employs TRBV19 and TRBJ2-7; perhaps TRBD1 as D (6 bases). This CDR3 has 15 residues. V was trimmed by 2 bases and J by 0 bases, leaving 11 bases between them. The germline gives CDR1 LNHDA, CDR2 SQIVND (reference sequence). The CDR3 protein is CASSIMGASSYEQYF. CDR3 DNA sequence: TGTGCCAGTAGTATAATGGGGGCCAGCTCCTACGAGCAGTACTTC.

The genes are TRBV28 and TRBJ1-2, with D perhaps matching TRBD1 (6 bases). Looked up from germline, CDR1 is MDHEN and CDR2 is SYDVKM. The CDR3 loop spans 16 amino acids. V was pared by 4 bases and J by 0 bases, with 15 bases between. CDR3 residues: CASSSTGRPTNYGYTF. The CDR3 DNA reads TGTGCCAGCAGTTCGACAGGCCGCCCAACTAACTATGGCTACACCTTC.

V gene TRBV7-2 combines with J gene TRBJ1-2, with D possibly matching TRBD1 (5 bases). Germline V gene sequence: CDR1 SGHTA, CDR2 FQGNSA. There are 13 residues in the CDR3. Between the trimmed V and J ends, which lost 4 bases and 3 bases, there was a span of 9 bases. Here the CDR3 DNA reads TGTGCCAGCAGCTCCAGGGTTGACTATGGCTACACCTTC. Its protein is CASSSRVDYGYTF. The whole variable domain, filled in from reference TRBV7-2 and TRBJ1-2, reads GAGVSQSPSNKVTEKGKDVELRCDPISGHTALYWYRQSLGQGLEFLIYFQGNSAPDKSGLPSDRFSAERTGGSVSTLTIQRTQQEDSAVYLCASSSRVDYGYTFGSGTRLTVV.

The chain couples TRBV9 to TRBJ2-1; 12 bases match TRBD2. The V segment lost 2 bases and the J segment 8 bases; nucleotides outside the gene matches: 8. The CDR3 length is 16 residues. From germline, CDR1 is SGDLS and CDR2 YYNGEE. The CDR3 DNA reads as TGTGCCAGCAGCGTGAAAGAGGGACTAGCGGGCGATGAGCAGTTCTTC. Amino acid sequence: CASSVKEGLAGDEQFF.

The rearrangement uses TRBV5-8 and TRBJ2-3; maybe TRBD1 (5 bases). Trimming removed 2 bases from V and 1 base from J, with 17 bases in between. Germline CDR1 and CDR2: SGHTS and YDEGEE. This CDR3 region has 17 residues. The CDR3 region has the DNA TGTGCCAGCAGCTTCTCCAGGGTCGGGTCCGGCACAGATACGCAGTATTTT. Protein product: CASSFSRVGSGTDTQYF.

The V and J genes are TRBV19 and TRBJ1-5; TRBD1 is a possible D gene (5 bases). V shed 8 bases and J shed 0 bases, with 14 bases lying between them. The CDR3 totals 15 residues. Germline loops: CDR1 LNHDA, CDR2 SQIVND (reference sequence). As DNA, the CDR3 is TGTGCCAGTCAAGTAGGGGAAATTAGCAATCAGCCCCAGCATTTT. Its translation: CASQVGEISNQPQHF.

The chain couples TRBV2 to TRBJ1-2, with D hard to call. The germline V and J ends were trimmed by 1 base and 4 bases, with 4 bases remaining between them. Germline assignment: CDR1 SNHLY and CDR2 FYNNEI. CDR3 length equals 12 residues. The CDR3 reads CASSEEGYGYTF. The CDR3 coding sequence is TGTGCCAGCAGTGAAGAGGGCTATGGCTACACCTTC.

This clone appeared a single time. The chain is built from TRBV6-5 and TRBJ2-7, with D perhaps matching TRBD1 or TRBD2 (5 bases each). The CDR3 consists of 14 residues. V was shortened by 5 bases and J by 5 bases, with 16 bases between the two germline ends. Germline loops: CDR1 MNHEY, CDR2 SVGAGI. CDR3 DNA sequence: TGTGCCAGCAGTCGTTCGAGGGGTGACGACGAGCAGTACTTC. Translation: CASSRSRGDDEQYF.

The gene calls are TRBV7-8 and TRBJ2-4, with D perhaps TRBD1 or TRBD2 (6 bases each). The CDR3 has 18 residues. Trimming took off 3 bases at V and 4 bases at J, with 22 bases between the two ends. The germline CDR1 and CDR2 sequences are SGHVS and FQNEAQ. The chain's CDR3 is CASSLDPVVGGTKNIQYF. In nucleotides, the CDR3 is TGTGCCAGCAGCTTGGACCCAGTGGTTGGGGGGACAAAAAACATTCAGTACTTC.

The gene calls are TRBV11-2 and TRBJ2-2, with 7 bases that match TRBD1. There are 15 residues in the CDR3. V lost 5 bases to trimming and J lost 7 bases; unmatched junction nucleotides: 10. CDR1 SGHAT and CDR2 FQNNGV come from the germline V gene. The DNA for the CDR3 is TGTGCCAGCAGCCAAACAGGGGACCCGCACGGGGAGCTGTTTTTT. Protein: CASSQTGDPHGELFF.

This chain links TRBV6-1 with TRBJ2-7, with D perhaps being TRBD1 or TRBD2 (5 bases each). Trimming took off 2 bases at V and 1 base at J, with 15 bases between the two ends. Germline assignment: CDR1 MNHNS and CDR2 SASEGT. The CDR3 length is 16 residues. The CDR3 DNA reads as TGTGCCAGCAGTGAACGGGGCAGCATTAGATCCTACGAGCAGTACTTC. This codes for CASSERGSIRSYEQYF.

Remarks on this clone: This sample also contains other DNA sequences that code for the same CDR3. V gene TRBV6-5 combines with J gene TRBJ1-5; TRBD1 might be the D (5 bases). Trimming removed 6 bases from V and 4 bases from J, with 7 bases in between. The CDR3 is 12 residues long. Germline CDR1 MNHEY, CDR2 SVGAGI. CDR3 DNA: TGTGCCAGCAGGGGGCCTAATCAGCCCCAGCATTTT. Translation: CASRGPNQPQHF.

The CDR3 coding sequence is TGTGCCAGCAGCGTACAATGGGGTATACAAGAGACCCAGTACTTC. Protein product: CASSVQWGIQETQYF. The chain carries TRBV9 and TRBJ2-5; D is unclear. The germline V and J ends were trimmed by 1 base and 2 bases, with 12 bases remaining between them. The CDR3 totals 15 residues. In germline, CDR1 is SGDLS, CDR2 YYNGEE.

The rearrangement uses TRBV7-8 and TRBJ2-7, with a possible D match to TRBD2 (5 bases). The CDR3 is 15 residues long. The V gene lost 4 bases and the J gene lost 1 base, with 14 bases spanning the gap. In germline, CDR1 is SGHVS, CDR2 FQNEAQ. Here the CDR3 reads CASSSGNTLSYEQYF. The CDR3 DNA reads as TGTGCCAGCAGCTCGGGAAATACCCTGTCCTACGAGCAGTACTTC.

The rearrangement uses TRBV6-5 and TRBJ2-3; 8 bases agree with TRBD1. Trimming cost V 6 bases and J 2 bases; bases outside gene matches: 4. The length of the CDR3 is 14 residues. The germline gives CDR1 MNHEY, CDR2 SVGAGI. The CDR3 DNA sequence: TGTGCCAGCAGAAACAGGGGGTCCACAGATACGCAGTATTTT. Encoded protein: CASRNRGSTDTQYF.